This paragraph covers one T cell receptor beta chain sequence. Profiling relied on immunoSEQ multiplex PCR, and the TCRdb table lists in-frame clones only, not all of them. The sample comprises about 130,000 clones, about 89% of which are singletons, and more than 9.5% rests with the top ten. The data were obtained in a study of blood T cell repertoires in COVID-19. While infection was still active, Seattle patients were enrolled and then followed longitudinally. V lost 2 bases to trimming and J lost 8 bases; unmatched junction nucleotides: 8. Germline CDR1 reads MDHEN; CDR2 reads SYDVKM. CDR3 size: 15 residues.

The sequenced material came from peripheral blood. This TCR was recovered from a woman aged 70-85 years with COVID-19, enrolled during active disease. The chain links TRBV28 to TRBJ1-2, with TRBD1 identical over 10 bases. The CDR3 nucleotides read TGTGCCAGCAGTTTAGCCGGGACAGGGGTAGGCGGCTACACCTTC. This sequence encodes CASSLAGTGVGGYTF.